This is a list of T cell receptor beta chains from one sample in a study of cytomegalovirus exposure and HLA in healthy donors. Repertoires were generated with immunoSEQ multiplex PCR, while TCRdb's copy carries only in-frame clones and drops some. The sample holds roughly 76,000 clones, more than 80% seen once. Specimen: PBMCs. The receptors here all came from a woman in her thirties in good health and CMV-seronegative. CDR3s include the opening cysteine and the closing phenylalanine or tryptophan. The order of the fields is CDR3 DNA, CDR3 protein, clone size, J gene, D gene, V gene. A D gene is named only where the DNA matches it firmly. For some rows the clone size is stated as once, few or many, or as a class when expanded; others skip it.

TGTGCCAGCAGCTTAGGGGAGGTGGGGGAGCAGTACTTC CASSLGEVGEQYF - TRBJ2-7 - TRBV7-2
TGTGCCAGTTACCGCCGGGACAGAAGCGAGACCCAGTACTTC CASYRRDRSETQYF - TRBJ2-5 TRBD1 TRBV19
TGCAGCGTTTATTTAGCGGGTACCCCCTACGAGCAGTACTTC CSVYLAGTPYEQYF - TRBJ2-7 TRBD2 TRBV29-1
TGTGCCAGCAGTGAAGCGGGGCGCTCCTCTGGGGCCAACGTCCTGACTTTC CASSEAGRSSGANVLTF - TRBJ2-6 - TRBV2
TGTGCCATCAGTGAGTCCAGAGGGTATAGCAATCAGCCCCAGCATTTT CAISESRGYSNQPQHF - TRBJ1-5 - TRBV10-3
TGTGCCAGTACCCGGACAGTCTTCACTGAAGCTTTCTTT CASTRTVFTEAFF - TRBJ1-1 - TRBV19
TGTGCCAGCAGCCAGCAGGGTGGCACCTACAATGAGCAGTTCTTC CASSQQGGTYNEQFF - TRBJ2-1 - TRBV7-3
TGTGCCTGGAGTGTAAATATCTACTCTGGAAACACCATATATTTT CAWSVNIYSGNTIYF - TRBJ1-3 - TRBV30
TGTGCCAGCAGTTTAGGGCAGGGTGACGGCTACACCTTC CASSLGQGDGYTF - TRBJ1-2 - TRBV27
TGTGCCAGCAGTTTAAGCACTAGCGGGAGGGCTTTATCCTACGAGCAGTACTTC CASSLSTSGRALSYEQYF - TRBJ2-7 TRBD2 TRBV27
TGCGCCAGCTCGAATTACGGGGACACTGAAGCTTTCTTT CASSNYGDTEAFF - TRBJ1-1 - TRBV5-1
TGTGCCAGCAGCTTAAGGGCGGGAGGGGATTACGAGCAGTACTTC CASSLRAGGDYEQYF - TRBJ2-7 TRBD2 TRBV7-2
TGCGCCAGCAGCCCGAGGACAGGGAAGGATCAGCCCCAGCATTTT CASSPRTGKDQPQHF - TRBJ1-5 TRBD1 TRBV5-1
TGTGCCAGCAGCTTAGTGGGAGGGAATTCACCCCTCCACTTT CASSLVGGNSPLHF - TRBJ1-6 - TRBV7-2
TGCGCCAGCAGCTTGGATCGAGCGGGCTACACAGATACGCAGTATTTT CASSLDRAGYTDTQYF once TRBJ2-3 - TRBV5-1
TGCGCCAGCAGCCAGGAGATTGCTAGCGGGAGCGAGCAGTACTTC CASSQEIASGSEQYF - TRBJ2-7 TRBD2 TRBV4-1
TGTGCCAGCAGCTATGGACAGGGGGACGGGGAAGCTTTCTTT CASSYGQGDGEAFF - TRBJ1-1 TRBD1 TRBV7-9
TGTGCCCGGTCCAGGGAAGACTATGGCTACACCTTC CARSREDYGYTF - TRBJ1-2 - TRBV30
TGTGCTAGCAGCTCTAGCGGGAGTCCTTTAGACGAGCAGTACTTC CASSSSGSPLDEQYF - TRBJ2-7 TRBD2 TRBV7-7
TGCGCCAGCAGCATGGGACAGGGATTGGGAGAGACCCAGTACTTC CASSMGQGLGETQYF - TRBJ2-5 TRBD1 TRBV5-1
TGTGCCAGCAGCGTAGCACAGGGTGGATATGGCTACACCTTC CASSVAQGGYGYTF - TRBJ1-2 - TRBV9
TGCGCCAGCAGTTCAAACCCGGGACTAGCGGGAGTGGGCAAAAACATTCAGTACTTC CASSSNPGLAGVGKNIQYF - TRBJ2-4 TRBD2 TRBV5-1
TGTGCCTCCCGGGGTTATACCTACGAGCAGTACTTC CASRGYTYEQYF - TRBJ2-7 - TRBV28
TGTGCCAGCAGCTCCCCCATACATGGGGAGCTGTTTTTT CASSSPIHGELFF - TRBJ2-2 - TRBV13
TGTGCCAGCAAGACCACAGGGGCGCTTGAGACCCAGTACTTC CASKTTGALETQYF - TRBJ2-5 TRBD1 TRBV7-2
TGTGCCACCGGACAGATGATCTACGAGCAGTACTTC CATGQMIYEQYF - TRBJ2-7 - TRBV10-3
TGTGCCAGCAGTACCAGGGACAGGGGAAAGGGGGAAGCTTTCTTT CASSTRDRGKGEAFF - TRBJ1-1 TRBD1 TRBV6-5
TGCGCCAGCACTGGGCAGGGGGTCAACGTCCTGACTTTC CASTGQGVNVLTF few TRBJ2-6 TRBD1 TRBV10-2
TGTGCCAGTCGACAGGGGGCTGACGAGCAGTACTTC CASRQGADEQYF few TRBJ2-7 TRBD1 TRBV19
TGTGCTAGTGGTTTGGGCGGATTCTTCACAGATACGCAGTATTTT CASGLGGFFTDTQYF few TRBJ2-3 - TRBV12-5
TGTGCCAGTAGTAGACCCGGGACAGGGAGCACAGATACGCAGTATTTT CASSRPGTGSTDTQYF - TRBJ2-3 TRBD1 TRBV19